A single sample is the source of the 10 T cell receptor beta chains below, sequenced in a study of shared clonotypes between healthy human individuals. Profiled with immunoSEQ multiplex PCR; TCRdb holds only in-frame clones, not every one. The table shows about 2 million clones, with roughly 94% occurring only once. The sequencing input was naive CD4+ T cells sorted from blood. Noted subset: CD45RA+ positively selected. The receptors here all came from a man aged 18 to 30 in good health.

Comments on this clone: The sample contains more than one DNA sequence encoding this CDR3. CDR3 sequence reads: CASSILAGAYEQYF. The DNA of the CDR3 is TGTGCCAGTAGTATATTAGCGGGAGCCTACGAGCAGTACTTC. The chain couples TRBV19 to TRBJ2-7; 9 bases map to TRBD2. Per the germline V gene, CDR1 is LNHDA and CDR2 is SQIVND (reference sequence). V shed 2 bases, J shed 2 bases, and the junction held 1 base outside the gene matches. The CDR3 runs to 14 residues.

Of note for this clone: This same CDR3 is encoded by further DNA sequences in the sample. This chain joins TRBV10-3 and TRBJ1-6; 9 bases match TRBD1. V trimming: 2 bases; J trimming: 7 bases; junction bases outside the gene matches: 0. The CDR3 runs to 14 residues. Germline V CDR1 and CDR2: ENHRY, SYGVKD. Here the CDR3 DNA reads TGTGCCATCAGTGAGGGACAGGGGAATTCACCCCTCCACTTT. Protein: CAISEGQGNSPLHF.

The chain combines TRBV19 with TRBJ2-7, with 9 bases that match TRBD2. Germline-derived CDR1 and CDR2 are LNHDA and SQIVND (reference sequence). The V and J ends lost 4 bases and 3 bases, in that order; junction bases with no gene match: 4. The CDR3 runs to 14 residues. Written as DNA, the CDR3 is TGTGCCAGTAGTAGCCAGCGGGAGGTCTACGAGCAGTACTTC. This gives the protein CASSSQREVYEQYF.

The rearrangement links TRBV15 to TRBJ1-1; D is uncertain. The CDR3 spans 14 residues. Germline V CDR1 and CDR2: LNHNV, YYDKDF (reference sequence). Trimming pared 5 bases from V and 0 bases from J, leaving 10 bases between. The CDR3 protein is CATSAMDLNTEAFF. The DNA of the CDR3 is TGTGCCACCAGCGCCATGGACTTGAACACTGAAGCTTTCTTT. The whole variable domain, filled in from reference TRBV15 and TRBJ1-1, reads DAMVIQNPRYQVTQFGKPVTLSCSQTLNHNVMYWYQQKSSQAPKLLFHYYDKDFNNEADTPDNFQSRRPNTSFCFLDIRSPGLGDTAMYLCATSAMDLNTEAFFGQGTRLTVV.

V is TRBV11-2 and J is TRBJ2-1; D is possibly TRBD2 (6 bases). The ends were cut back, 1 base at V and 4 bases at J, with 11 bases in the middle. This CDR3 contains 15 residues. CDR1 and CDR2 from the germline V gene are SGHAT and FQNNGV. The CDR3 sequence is CASSLAGSRYNEQFF. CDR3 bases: TGTGCCAGCAGCTTAGCCGGGAGTCGGTACAATGAGCAGTTCTTC.

CDR3 protein: CASSLATGPNEKLFF. The CDR3 DNA sequence: TGCGCCAGCAGCTTGGCGACAGGACCTAATGAAAAACTGTTTTTT. The rearrangement uses TRBV5-1 and TRBJ1-4, with a possible D match to TRBD1 (6 bases). Trimming took 0 bases from V and 3 from J, leaving 9 bases between them. CDR1 and CDR2 (germline): SGHRS, YFSETQ. This CDR3 is built from 15 residues.

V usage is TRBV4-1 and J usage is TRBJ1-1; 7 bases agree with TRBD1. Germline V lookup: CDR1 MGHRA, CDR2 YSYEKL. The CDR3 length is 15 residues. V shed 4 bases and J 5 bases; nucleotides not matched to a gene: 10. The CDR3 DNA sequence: TGCGCCAGCAGCCTCTCCGGACAGGTCTGGACTGAAGCTTTCTTT. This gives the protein CASSLSGQVWTEAFF.

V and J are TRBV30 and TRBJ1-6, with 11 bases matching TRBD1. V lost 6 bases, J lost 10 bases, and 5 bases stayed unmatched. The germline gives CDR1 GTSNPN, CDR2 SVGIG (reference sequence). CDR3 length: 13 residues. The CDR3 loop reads CACSGTGGSPLHF. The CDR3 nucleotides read TGTGCCTGCTCCGGGACAGGGGGATCACCCCTCCACTTT.

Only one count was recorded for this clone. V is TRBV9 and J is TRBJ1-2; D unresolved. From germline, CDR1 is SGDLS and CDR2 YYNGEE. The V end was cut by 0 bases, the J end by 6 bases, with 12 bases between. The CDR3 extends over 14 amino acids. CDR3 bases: TGTGCCAGCAGCGTAGATTTGGGAATCCATGGCTACACCTTC. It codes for CASSVDLGIHGYTF.

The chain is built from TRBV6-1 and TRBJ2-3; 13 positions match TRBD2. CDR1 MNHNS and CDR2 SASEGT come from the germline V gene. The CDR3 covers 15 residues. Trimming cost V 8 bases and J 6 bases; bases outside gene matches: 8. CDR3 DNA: TGTGCCAGCTCCCGGACTAGCGGGGGAATGGATACGCAGTATTTT. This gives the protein CASSRTSGGMDTQYF.